The 15 T cell receptor beta chains below all came from one sample that was sequenced in a study of post-analysis software for immune sequencing data. Unique molecular identifiers were built into the TCR beta cDNA libraries. One entry per CDR3 protein, called by TCRdb with MiXCR from the PCR reads. The table shows approximately 400,000 distinct CDR3 sequences, with around a third occurring only once. Their recognized antigens are unknown. Study observations and caveats: Controls had lower frequencies than patients of about five TRBV segments, which included TRBV5-6, TRBV5-1 and TRBV20-1.

Sequenced material: blood. The receptors were gathered from a girl between 10 and 17 years old with multiple sclerosis.

The gene calls are TRBV18 and TRBJ1-5; D gene unclear. Germline CDR1 reads KGHSH; CDR2 reads LQKENI. The CDR3 has 12 amino acids. The ends were cut back, 6 bases at V and 5 bases at J, with 8 bases in the middle. CDR3 nucleotides: TGTGCCAGCTCCGGATCGGATCAGCCCCAGCATTTT. Translated: CASSGSDQPQHF.

V is TRBV10-3 and J is TRBJ1-5; D not certain. In germline, CDR1 is ENHRY, CDR2 SYGVKD. Trimming pared 10 bases from V and 0 bases from J, leaving 13 bases between. CDR3 length: 14 amino acids. In nucleotides, the CDR3 is TGTGCCACCCGACCCACAGATAGCAATCAGCCCCAGCATTTT. This gives the protein CATRPTDSNQPQHF.

V usage is TRBV11-2 and J usage is TRBJ2-4; 7 bases are a match to TRBD1. Losses at the gene ends were 5 bases for V and 0 bases for J; bases not matched to a gene: 10. CDR1 and CDR2 from the germline V gene are SGHAT and FQNNGV. The CDR3 contains 17 residues. The CDR3 reads CASSPSGQMLAKNIQYF. CDR3 DNA: TGTGCCAGCAGCCCGTCGGGACAGATGCTAGCCAAAAACATTCAGTACTTC.

In this sample, this clonotype turned up many times. J is TRBJ2-3 and V is TRBV6-6; possibly TRBD1 or TRBD2 for D (5 bases each). V was clipped by 4 bases and J by 4 bases, with 6 bases between them. The germline CDR1 and CDR2 sequences are MNHNY and SVGAGI (reference sequence). The CDR3 runs 12 residues. CDR3 residues: CASSWDPDTQYF. The DNA of the CDR3 is TGTGCCAGCAGTTGGGACCCAGATACGCAGTATTTT.

The rearrangement joins TRBV10-3 to TRBJ1-1; no definite D call. The CDR3 consists of 12 residues. Germline V lookup: CDR1 ENHRY, CDR2 SYGVKD. V lost 0 bases, J lost 5 bases, and 4 bases lay in between. CDR3 loop: CAISESNTEAFF. The CDR3 DNA reads TGTGCCATCAGTGAGTCGAATACTGAAGCTTTCTTT.

V is TRBV18 and J is TRBJ1-2; unclear D gene. Germline CDR1 and CDR2: KGHSH and LQKENI. V was trimmed by 6 bases and J by 1 base, leaving 21 bases between them. This CDR3 is 17 amino acids long. The CDR3 DNA is TGTGCCAGCTCGACCGGAGGATACAGCCCAAATAACTATGGCTACACCTTC. Translating gives CASSTGGYSPNNYGYTF. The variable domain in full, with the rest retrieved from reference TRBV18 and TRBJ1-2, is NAGVMQNPRHLVRRRGQEARLRCSPMKGHSHVYWYRQLPEEGLKFMVYLQKENIIDESGMPKERFSAEFPKEGPSILRIQQVVRGDSAAYFCASSTGGYSPNNYGYTFGSGTRLTVV.

In its sample, this clonotype was seen a few times. The chain links TRBV12-3 or TRBV12-4 to TRBJ1-1; D unresolved. The CDR3 contains 13 residues. V shed 7 bases and J shed 5 bases, with 14 bases lying between them. The CDR3 sequence: CASTLPVGTEAFF. The DNA for the CDR3 is TGTGCCAGCACCTTGCCGGTGGGGACTGAAGCTTTCTTT.

Points on this clonotype: One end of the junction varies from germline; a read error may be responsible. The chain links TRBV3-1 to TRBJ1-4; D possibly corresponds to TRBD1 (5 bases). Germline loops: CDR1 LGHDT, CDR2 YNNKEL (reference sequence). The CDR3 is made up of 16 amino acids. DNA for the CDR3: TGTGCCAGCAGCCAAGAGCCCGGGGGGAGGGACGAAAAACGGTTTTTT. This sequence encodes CASSQEPGGRDEKRFF.

This clonotype was recorded a few times. This chain links TRBV20-1 with TRBJ2-5, with 13 bases lining up with TRBD2. V was clipped by 6 bases and J by 5 bases; unmatched bases: 9. Germline V lookup: CDR1 DFQATT, CDR2 SNEGSKA (reference sequence). The CDR3 extends over 15 amino acids. CDR3 region: CSATSGGAFWETQYF. CDR3 bases: TGCAGTGCCACTAGCGGGGGGGCATTTTGGGAGACCCAGTACTTC.

This clonotype was found a few times. J is TRBJ2-5 and V is TRBV12-3 or TRBV12-4, with 8 bases that match TRBD1. This CDR3 comprises 14 residues. V was pared by 7 bases and J by 5 bases, with 9 bases of the junction left unmatched. The CDR3 spells CASNRQGTGETQYF. CDR3 bases: TGTGCCAGCAATCGACAGGGGACGGGGGAGACCCAGTACTTC.

This clonotype turned up a few times. V is TRBV28 and J is TRBJ2-3; D uncertain. V dropped 2 bases and J dropped 0 bases, with 12 bases sitting between them. Germline values: CDR1 MDHEN, CDR2 SYDVKM. CDR3 size: 16 residues. CDR3 coding DNA: TGTGCCAGCAGTTTAAGAGGCAGGCCTAGCACAGATACGCAGTATTTT. The encoded protein is CASSLRGRPSTDTQYF.

The chain couples TRBV4-3 to TRBJ1-6; no reliable D call. V was trimmed by 0 bases and J by 1 base, leaving 10 bases between them. Germline CDR1 is LGHNA and CDR2 is YSLEER. This CDR3 is 17 amino acids long. Here the CDR3 reads CASSQDGRISYNSPLHF. The DNA of the CDR3 is TGCGCCAGCAGCCAAGATGGCAGGATTTCCTATAATTCACCCCTCCACTTT.

There are many counts of this clonotype. A much larger clone sits a single nucleotide away, making a read error possible. The chain has TRBV7-2 and TRBJ2-6; maybe TRBD1 (5 bases). Germline loops: CDR1 SGHTA, CDR2 FQGNSA. The CDR3 loop spans 15 amino acids. CDR3 loop: CASSSLHSGANVRTF. The CDR3 DNA reads as TGTGCCAGCAGCTCCCTTCACTCTGGGGCCAACGTCCGGACTTTC.

The chain joins TRBV6-1 to TRBJ2-4, with D possibly TRBD1 on 6 matching bases. Between the trimmed V and J ends, which lost 2 bases and 4 bases, there was a span of 9 bases. Germline V gene data show CDR1 as MNHNS and CDR2 as SASEGT. The CDR3 totals 14 residues. The CDR3 spells CASSEQGHKNIQYF. The CDR3 nucleotides read TGTGCCAGCAGTGAACAGGGGCATAAAAACATTCAGTACTTC.

This clonotype was counted many times. The chain links TRBV29-1 to TRBJ2-7; 7 positions agree with TRBD1. Germline values: CDR1 SQVTM, CDR2 ANQGSEA. The CDR3 is made up of 12 amino acids. With V trimmed by 7 bases and J by 4 bases, 7 bases remained unmatched. Written as DNA, the CDR3 is TGCAGCGGTGGGACGACAGGGTACGAGCAGTACTTC. Protein product: CSGGTTGYEQYF.